This T cell receptor (beta chain) emerged from a study of T cells in Graves' hyperthyroidism and ophthalmopathy. The CDR3 covers 15 residues. From germline, CDR1 is PRHDT and CDR2 FYEKMQ (reference sequence). With V trimmed by 2 bases and J by 1 base, 1 base remained unmatched. Patients aged 18 to 65 had newly diagnosed hyperthyroidism that had lasted under 2 months. Those patients with uncontrolled infection, other autoimmune disease, pregnancy or lactation were excluded. RNA transcripts provided the source from which TCR beta CDR3 regions were amplified. When the TCR CDR3 underwent first-round RT-PCR, the HTBI primer set was used. TCRdb reprocessed the multiplex PCR reads via MiXCR and lists one record per CDR3 protein. The sample records 750,000 to 900,000 distinct CDR3 sequences, 35% to 40% being singletons. As concerns this clonotype: Its antigen remains unknown.

General study findings and limits: Most thyroid clonotypes expanded above 0.001 were also detected in blood. The authors' 13 V-J model separated ophthalmopathy from stable hyperthyroidism.

Sample: blood. This receptor was taken from a man younger than 35 with Graves' hyperthyroidism. The chain carries TRBV13 and TRBJ2-2; TRBD1 matches 7 bases. CDR3 amino acids: CASSLRDRNTGELFF. The CDR3 DNA reads as TGTGCCAGCAGCTTAAGGGACAGGAACACCGGGGAGCTGTTTTTT. The variable domain in full, with the rest retrieved from reference TRBV13 and TRBJ2-2, is AAGVIQSPRHLIKEKRETATLKCYPIPRHDTVYWYQQGPGQDPQFLISFYEKMQSDKGSIPDRFSAQQFSDYHSELNMSSLELGDSALYFCASSLRDRNTGELFFGEGSRLTVL.